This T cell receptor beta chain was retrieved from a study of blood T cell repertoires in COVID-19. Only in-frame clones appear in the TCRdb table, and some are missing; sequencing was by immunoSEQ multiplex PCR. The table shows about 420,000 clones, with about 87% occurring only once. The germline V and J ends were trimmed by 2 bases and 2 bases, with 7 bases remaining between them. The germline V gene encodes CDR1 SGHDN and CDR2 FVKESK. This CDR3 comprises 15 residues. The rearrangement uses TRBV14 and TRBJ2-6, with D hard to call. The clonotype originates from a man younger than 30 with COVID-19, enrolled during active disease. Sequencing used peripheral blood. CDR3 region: CASSQSQAGANVLTF. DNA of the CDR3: TGTGCCAGCAGCCAATCCCAGGCTGGGGCCAACGTCCTGACTTTC.